Shown below are 29 T cell receptor beta chains from a single sample sequenced in a study of T cells of healthy individuals. TCRdb called the 5' RACE reads again in MiXCR, with one record for every CDR3 protein. The data show 50,000 to 55,000 distinct CDR3 sequences, with roughly 14% seen just once and more than 15% held by the top ten. All receptors come from a human donor in good health.

This clonotype occurred a few times. This rearrangement joins TRBV29-1 to TRBJ1-1, with TRBD1 as a possible D gene (5 bases). Germline CDR1 SQVTM, CDR2 ANQGSEA. Trimming removed 5 bases at V and 8 bases at J, with 12 bases between. CDR3 length equals 11 residues. The CDR3 sequence is CSVRVGGEAFF. The CDR3 DNA reads as TGCAGCGTTCGGGTGGGGGGGGAAGCTTTCTTT.

This clonotype was seen a handful of times. The gene calls are TRBV4-3 and TRBJ2-2, with D perhaps TRBD1 (5 bases). CDR3 length: 16 residues. Germline values: CDR1 LGHNA, CDR2 YSLEER. Trimming left V 1 base short and J 4 bases short, with 13 bases between. This chain's CDR3 is CASSQVGIQGTGELFF. CDR3 in DNA: TGCGCCAGCAGCCAAGTGGGTATCCAGGGCACCGGGGAGCTGTTTTTT.

Concerning this clonotype: One base away lies a much larger clone, so this may be a sequencing read error. V gene TRBV6-2 or TRBV6-3 combines with J gene TRBJ2-7; D is undetermined. V dropped 8 bases and J dropped 0 bases, with 5 bases sitting between them. The length of the CDR3 is 11 residues. Germline CDR1 is MNHEY and CDR2 is SVGEGT. DNA of the CDR3: TGTGCCAGCGGTTTCTCCTACGAGCAGTACTTC. Its translation is CASGFSYEQYF.

Worth noting for this clonotype: A much larger clone differs by one base, so this may be a read error. V is TRBV6-5 and J is TRBJ2-2, with a possible D match to TRBD2 (5 bases). The CDR3 consists of 14 residues. CDR1 is MNHEY and CDR2 is SVGAGI in the germline V gene. The CDR3 is CASRRTQNTGELIF. The CDR3 region has the DNA TGTGCCAGCAGACGGACTCAGAACACCGGGGAGCTGATTTTT.

This clonotype has only a few counts. J is TRBJ1-2 and V is TRBV30; D ambiguous. CDR3 length: 12 amino acids. Trimming took off 0 bases at V and 6 bases at J, with 8 bases between the two ends. CDR1 GTSNPN and CDR2 SVGIG come from the germline V gene (reference sequence). The CDR3 DNA sequence: TGTGCCTGGAGTGTTGGTGGGAATGGCTACACCTTC. Translating gives CAWSVGGNGYTF.

This clonotype was counted at least ten times. J is TRBJ1-1 and V is TRBV6-1; no definite D call. CDR3 length: 13 amino acids. Germline V CDR1 and CDR2: MNHNS, SASEGT. V lost 6 bases and J 1 base, leaving 9 bases between the germline ends. CDR3 residues: CASSNWGNTEAFF. Here the CDR3 DNA reads TGTGCCAGCAGCAATTGGGGGAACACTGAAGCTTTCTTT.

As regards this clonotype: Being one base from a much bigger clone, this may be a read error. The rearrangement links TRBV5-4 to TRBJ1-3; 8 positions agree with TRBD1. The germline gives CDR1 SGHNT, CDR2 YYREEE (reference sequence). The CDR3 has 15 amino acids. The CDR3 DNA follows: TGTGTCAGCAGCGCCACAGGGGGAGCATCGAACACCATATATTTT. Protein sequence: CVSSATGGASNTIYF. The full variable domain, rest sourced from reference TRBV5-4 and TRBJ1-3, is ETGVTQSPTHLIKTRGQQVTLRCSSQSGHNTVSWYQQALGQGPQFIFQYYREEENGRGNFPPRFSGLQFPNYSSELNVNALELDDSALYLCVSSATGGASNTIYFGEGSWLTVV.

Regarding this clonotype: At one of its ends the junction is not consistent with the germline gene, which may arise from a read error. V is TRBV24-1 and J is TRBJ1-1, with D unclear. CDR3 length: 11 amino acids. Germline V gene sequence: CDR1 KGHDR, CDR2 SFDVKD. The CDR3 DNA reads TGTGCCACCAGTGATTACACGGAAGCTTTCTTT. Translated, it gives CATSDYTEAFF.

This clonotype was observed at least ten times. This sequence joins TRBV19 and TRBJ1-4; 10 nucleotides agree with TRBD1. Germline trimming cut 5 bases from V and 7 bases from J; bases unmatched to any gene: 13. CDR1 and CDR2 from the germline V gene are LNHDA and SQIVND (reference sequence). The CDR3 totals 17 residues. CDR3 nucleotide sequence: TGTGCCAGTAGTCCCGGGACAGGGGCCGACGGCGGTGAAAAACTGTTTTTT. It translates to CASSPGTGADGGEKLFF.

This clonotype was recorded at least ten times. J is TRBJ1-4 and V is TRBV6-1; 8 bases are shared with TRBD1. From germline, CDR1 is MNHNS and CDR2 SASEGT. With V trimmed by 1 base and J by 1 base, 8 bases remained unmatched. The CDR3 consists of 18 residues. The CDR3 DNA is TGTGCCAGCAGTGAAGATGGACAGGGACTCGGAACTAATGAAAAACTGTTTTTT. Translating it yields CASSEDGQGLGTNEKLFF.

The sample holds a few counts of this clonotype. The chain uses TRBV9 and TRBJ2-1; 13 bases are shared with TRBD2. Trimming removed 0 bases from V and 2 bases from J; junction bases left unmatched: 8. CDR1 and CDR2 from the germline V gene are SGDLS and YYNGEE. The CDR3 extends over 19 amino acids. The CDR3 here is CASSVAPRLAGGPYNEQFF. The CDR3 nucleotides read TGTGCCAGCAGCGTAGCTCCCAGACTAGCGGGAGGACCCTACAATGAGCAGTTCTTC.

This clonotype was detected only a few times. V usage is TRBV7-2 and J usage is TRBJ2-1, with 9 bases aligning to TRBD1. With 4 bases clipped from V and 7 bases from J, the junction kept 5 bases outside the gene matches. The CDR3 totals 14 residues. The germline V gene has CDR1 SGHTA and CDR2 FQGNSA. CDR3 nucleotide sequence: TGTGCCAGCAGCTCACAGGGGGCGGGGAATGAGCAGTTCTTC. It is translated as CASSSQGAGNEQFF. Based on the CDR3 plus reference TRBV7-2 and TRBJ2-1, the full variable domain is GAGVSQSPSNKVTEKGKDVELRCDPISGHTALYWYRQSLGQGLEFLIYFQGNSAPDKSGLPSDRFSAERTGGSVSTLTIQRTQQEDSAVYLCASSSQGAGNEQFFGPGTRLTVL.

This clonotype was counted at least ten times. J is TRBJ2-5 and V is TRBV7-9, with D tentatively TRBD2 (6 bases). CDR3 length equals 13 residues. The V end was cut by 5 bases, the J end by 7 bases, with 14 bases between. CDR1 is SEHNR, CDR2 FQNEAQ, per germline (reference sequence). This chain's CDR3 is CASSRQGGATQYF. In DNA, the CDR3 is TGTGCCAGCAGCCGGCAGGGAGGCGCGACCCAGTACTTC.

This clonotype was seen more than once but under ten times. V gene TRBV7-9 combines with J gene TRBJ2-1, with TRBD1 matching over 7 bases. This CDR3 has 13 amino acids. CDR1 and CDR2 from the germline V gene are SEHNR and FQNEAQ (reference sequence). V lost 11 bases to trimming and J lost 7 bases; unmatched junction nucleotides: 11. In DNA form, the CDR3 reads TGTGCCCACGACAGGGAGAGTAGTAATGAGCAGTTCTTC. Its translation is CAHDRESSNEQFF.

The chain links TRBV12-5 to TRBJ2-7, with a tentative D call TRBD2 (6 bases). Trimming shortened V by 0 bases and J by 7 bases, and 25 bases separated the two germline ends. The length of the CDR3 is 18 residues. Germline V lookup: CDR1 LGHNT, CDR2 FRNRAP. CDR3 DNA: TGTGCTAGTGGTTTGGTAGCCGACGGAGGGTTAGTCGCCGCGGAGCAGTACTTC. It translates to CASGLVADGGLVAAEQYF.

As concerns this clonotype: This may be a read error: a much more frequent sequence differs by one nucleotide. J is TRBJ2-1 and V is TRBV20-1; 11 bases fit TRBD2. Germline V lookup: CDR1 DFQATT, CDR2 SNEGSKA (reference sequence). CDR3 length: 17 amino acids. The CDR3 sequence: CSARATSGTSGYKEQFF. CDR3 DNA: TGCAGTGCTAGAGCCACTTCCGGGACTAGCGGATACAAAGAGCAGTTCTTC.

This clonotype was detected many times. The CDR3 nucleotides read TGCAGTGCTAGTCAAAGAGGGACCGGGGAGCTGTTTTTT. Its translation: CSASQRGTGELFF. The chain employs TRBV20-1 and TRBJ2-2; tentative D call: TRBD2 (5 bases). Germline V lookup: CDR1 DFQATT, CDR2 SNEGSKA (reference sequence). V was clipped by 3 bases and J by 5 bases, with 10 bases between them. The CDR3 is made up of 13 amino acids.

The table lists this clonotype with a count of one. The chain carries TRBV5-1 and TRBJ1-6; 7 bases are a match to TRBD1. This CDR3 comprises 16 residues. Losses at the gene ends were 4 bases for V and 6 bases for J; bases not matched to a gene: 10. Per germline, CDR1 SGHRS and CDR2 YFSETQ. CDR3 loop: CASSAEDTGVNSPLHF. DNA for the CDR3: TGCGCCAGCAGCGCGGAGGATACAGGGGTTAATTCACCCCTCCACTTT.

The chain has TRBV20-1 and TRBJ2-1; TRBD1 matches 8 bases. The length of the CDR3 is 14 residues. Germline V gene lookup returns CDR1 DFQATT and CDR2 SNEGSKA (reference sequence). CDR3 sequence (DNA): TGCAGCGTTGAAGGTCATGGACAGGGACCTGAGCAGTTCTTC. Amino acids: CSVEGHGQGPEQFF.

This clonotype occurred a few times. The V gene is TRBV24-1, the J gene TRBJ1-2; possible D gene TRBD1, 5 bases. CDR3 length: 14 amino acids. V shed 5 bases and J shed 2 bases, with 11 bases lying between them. The germline gives CDR1 KGHDR, CDR2 SFDVKD. The CDR3 DNA reads TGTGCCACCAGTGGTGGGACGGAAAACTATGGCTACACCTTC. This translates into CATSGGTENYGYTF.

The chain uses TRBV7-2 and TRBJ2-7, with 9 bases that match TRBD2. This CDR3 is 14 amino acids long. Germline V gene lookup returns CDR1 SGHTA and CDR2 FQGNSA. The V segment lost 6 bases and the J segment 5 bases; nucleotides outside the gene matches: 8. This CDR3 reads CASSYLASGNEQYF. The CDR3 DNA sequence: TGTGCCAGCAGTTATCTGGCTAGCGGGAACGAGCAGTACTTC.

This clonotype was counted only a few times. The V and J genes are TRBV2 and TRBJ2-2; D is tentatively TRBD1 or TRBD2 (5 bases each). The CDR3 loop spans 14 amino acids. V dropped 10 bases and J dropped 6 bases, with 18 bases sitting between them. CDR1 and CDR2 from the germline V gene are SNHLY and FYNNEI. The CDR3 reads CAIRRGEYSGELFF. In DNA form, the CDR3 reads TGTGCCATCCGGAGAGGGGAGTACTCCGGGGAGCTGTTTTTT.

The V call is TRBV20-1, the J call TRBJ1-2; 7 nucleotides match TRBD1. The V and J ends lost 1 base and 7 bases, in that order; junction bases with no gene match: 9. The CDR3 totals 14 residues. Germline V gives CDR1 DFQATT, CDR2 SNEGSKA (reference sequence). DNA for the CDR3: TGCAGTGCTAGAGGACAGGGTCAGCTCCGTGGCTACACCTTC. As protein: CSARGQGQLRGYTF.

Ten or more counts support this clonotype. The chain employs TRBV6-5 and TRBJ2-6, with 7 nucleotides matching TRBD2. V lost 8 bases, J lost 0 bases, and 10 bases stayed unmatched. The CDR3 is 17 residues long. Germline V gene lookup returns CDR1 MNHEY and CDR2 SVGAGI. CDR3 residues: CASGPTSVSSGANVLTF. The CDR3 DNA sequence: TGTGCCAGCGGACCAACTAGCGTTTCCTCTGGGGCCAACGTCCTGACTTTC.

Comments on this clonotype: One end of the junction varies from germline; a read error may be responsible. The chain has TRBV6-1 and TRBJ1-4; D unclear. The CDR3 runs 15 residues. Germline CDR1 MNHNS, CDR2 SASEGT. The CDR3 nucleotides are TGTACCAGCAGTGAAATAGGAGGGTCTAATGAAAAACTGTTTTTT. It codes for CTSSEIGGSNEKLFF.

In this sample, this clonotype turned up many times. The rearrangement joins TRBV18 to TRBJ2-7; maybe TRBD1 (6 bases). Germline values: CDR1 KGHSH, CDR2 LQKENI. Trimming pared 1 base from V and 1 base from J, leaving 8 bases between. CDR3 size: 14 residues. The CDR3 nucleotides are TGTGCCAGCTCACCACACCAGGGGTCCTACGAGCAGTACTTC. It translates to CASSPHQGSYEQYF.

This clonotype was observed a few times. The V gene is TRBV6-5, the J gene TRBJ2-1, with 7 positions matching TRBD2. V lost 6 bases, J lost 1 base, and 9 bases stayed unmatched. CDR3 length: 16 amino acids. CDR1 is MNHEY and CDR2 is SVGAGI in the germline V gene. The CDR3 nucleotides are TGTGCCAGCAGCCCTTTGGGGGGGAGGTCCTACAATGAGCAGTTCTTC. Its protein is CASSPLGGRSYNEQFF.

CDR3 nucleotides: TGTGCCAGCCGACCACAGGGAGCTGAAGCTTTCTTT. Translated, it gives CASRPQGAEAFF. This sequence joins TRBV6-6 and TRBJ1-1; TRBD1 might be the D (6 bases). The CDR3 loop spans 12 amino acids. Germline V CDR1 and CDR2: MNHNY, SVGAGI (reference sequence). Trimming pared 8 bases from V and 6 bases from J, leaving 13 bases between.

This clonotype has a count of ten or more. V usage is TRBV3-1 and J usage is TRBJ2-5; 10 bases align to TRBD2. The CDR3 is 15 residues long. Germline CDR1 is LGHDT and CDR2 is YNNKEL (reference sequence). The ends lost 4 bases at V and 4 bases at J; junction bases unmatched: 6. The chain's CDR3 is CASSLLSGRLETQYF. In nucleotides, the CDR3 is TGTGCCAGCAGCCTACTTAGCGGGAGGTTAGAGACCCAGTACTTC.